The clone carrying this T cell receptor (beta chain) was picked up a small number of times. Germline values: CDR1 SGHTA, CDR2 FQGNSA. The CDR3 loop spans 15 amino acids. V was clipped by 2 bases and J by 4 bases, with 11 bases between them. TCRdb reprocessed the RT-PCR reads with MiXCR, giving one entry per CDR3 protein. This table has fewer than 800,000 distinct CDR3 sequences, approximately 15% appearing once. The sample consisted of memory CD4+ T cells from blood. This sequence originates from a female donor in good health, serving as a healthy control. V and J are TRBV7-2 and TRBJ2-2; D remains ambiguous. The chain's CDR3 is CASSLHQPLTGELFF. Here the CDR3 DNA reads TGTGCCAGCAGCTTACACCAGCCGCTCACCGGGGAGCTGTTTTTT.